Listed here are 23 T cell receptor beta chains from one sample, sequenced in a study of human T cells and chemical hapten exposure. MiXCR was run by TCRdb on the RACE reads, yielding one entry per CDR3 protein. Here the sample spans around 300,000 distinct CDR3 sequences, approximately 5.8% being singletons. Time point given: pre-sensitization, week 0. Documented treatment: therapeutic diphenylcyclopropenone sensitization with weekly scalp DPC. The specimen was whole blood, collected in connection with sensitization to the hapten diphenylcyclopropenone (DPC). The receptors were gathered from a woman under 30 with alopecia areata. Some clones in this sample may be carry-over from other donors' samples.

This clonotype was found many times. V usage is TRBV6-5 and J usage is TRBJ1-3; D is perhaps TRBD1 (6 bases). This CDR3 contains 17 residues. CDR1 and CDR2 from the germline V gene are MNHEY and SVGAGI. With 5 bases removed from V and 2 bases from J, the gap between germline ends came to 19 bases. The CDR3 coding sequence is TGTGCCAGCAGTGTCTTCTGGGGGGCAGGGACTGGAAACACCATATATTTT. Translation gives CASSVFWGAGTGNTIYF.

This clonotype was observed a handful of times. V and J are TRBV6-1 and TRBJ2-1; 8 bases are shared with TRBD2. The germline CDR1 and CDR2 sequences are MNHNS and SASEGT. V lost 0 bases to trimming and J lost 8 bases; unmatched junction nucleotides: 6. This CDR3 contains 15 residues. CDR3 nucleotide sequence: TGTGCCAGCAGTGAAGCCCCCCCCGGGAGGGATGAGCAGTTCTTC. It codes for CASSEAPPGRDEQFF.

The gene calls are TRBV9 and TRBJ1-1; 7 bases line up with TRBD1. Per germline, CDR1 SGDLS and CDR2 YYNGEE. J was trimmed by 3 bases and V by 3 bases; bases with no gene match: 11. The CDR3 is made up of 16 amino acids. For the CDR3, the DNA is TGTGCCAGCAGCGCGTATTCGACAGGGTCATACACTGAAGCTTTCTTT. As protein: CASSAYSTGSYTEAFF.

This clonotype was detected a few times. V gene TRBV6-2 or TRBV6-3 combines with J gene TRBJ2-1; no clear D. Trimming shortened V by 5 bases and J by 8 bases, and 13 bases separated the two germline ends. Germline V gives CDR1 MNHEY, CDR2 SVGEGT. The CDR3 totals 13 residues. CDR3 residues: CASSPVRFHEQFF. In DNA, the CDR3 is TGTGCCAGCAGTCCCGTCAGGTTCCATGAGCAGTTCTTC.

In this sample, this clonotype turned up many times. The rearrangement links TRBV25-1 to TRBJ2-3; the D call may be TRBD1 or TRBD2 (5 bases each). The CDR3 has 16 residues. V shed 6 bases and J shed 4 bases, with 20 bases lying between them. Germline assignment: CDR1 MGHDK and CDR2 SYGVNS. The CDR3 region is CASSPGARGTPDTQYF. In DNA form, the CDR3 reads TGTGCCAGCAGCCCCGGCGCCCGAGGGACGCCAGATACGCAGTATTTT.

The genes are TRBV10-3 and TRBJ1-1, with D possibly TRBD1 on 5 matching bases. Trimming took off 2 bases at V and 6 bases at J, with 22 bases between the two ends. This CDR3 region has 17 residues. Germline-derived CDR1 and CDR2 are ENHRY and SYGVKD. The CDR3 is CAISEGGGATRFSEAFF. The CDR3 DNA sequence: TGTGCCATCAGTGAGGGAGGTGGGGCCACACGATTCTCTGAAGCTTTCTTT.

This clonotype was observed many times. The genes are TRBV28 and TRBJ2-4; D may correspond to TRBD1 or TRBD2 (5 bases each). In germline, CDR1 is MDHEN, CDR2 SYDVKM. This CDR3 is 18 amino acids long. Between the trimmed V and J ends, which lost 3 bases and 0 bases, there was a span of 18 bases. CDR3 DNA: TGTGCCAGCAGTTTCACCGGGACCGGAGGACTAGCCAAAAACATTCAGTACTTC. Translated: CASSFTGTGGLAKNIQYF.

In this sample, this clonotype turned up many times. This chain joins TRBV28 and TRBJ1-1; D is unclear. This CDR3 has 13 residues. The germline V gene has CDR1 MDHEN and CDR2 SYDVKM. The germline V and J ends were trimmed by 5 bases and 6 bases, with 13 bases remaining between them. This CDR3 is CASSPHPAPEAFF. CDR3 nucleotide sequence: TGTGCCAGCAGTCCCCATCCTGCACCTGAAGCTTTCTTT.

The chain employs TRBV7-2 and TRBJ1-1, with TRBD1 identical over 8 bases. The CDR3 is 15 amino acids. Germline V gives CDR1 SGHTA, CDR2 FQGNSA. V was pared by 1 base and J by 7 bases, with 8 bases of the junction left unmatched. The CDR3, as DNA: TGTGCCAGCAGCTTAGTTCCAGGGGGCGAGGGTGAAGCTTTCTTT. The encoded protein is CASSLVPGGEGEAFF.

Many counts were recorded for this clonotype. The chain couples TRBV6-6 to TRBJ1-1, with D possibly TRBD1 on 5 matching bases. The CDR3 runs to 14 residues. CDR1 and CDR2 from the germline V gene are MNHNY and SVGAGI (reference sequence). V shed 4 bases and J shed 3 bases, with 12 bases lying between them. This CDR3 reads CASSFRDADTEAFF. In DNA form, the CDR3 reads TGTGCCAGCAGTTTCCGGGACGCAGACACTGAAGCTTTCTTT.

This clonotype has at least ten counts. The rearrangement links TRBV29-1 to TRBJ1-5; 7 nucleotides align to TRBD1. Germline-derived CDR1 and CDR2 are SQVTM and ANQGSEA. V lost 4 bases and J lost 0; bases outside the gene matches: 3. The CDR3 loop spans 14 amino acids. The CDR3 sequence is CSVGQGYSNQPQHF. The CDR3, as DNA: TGCAGCGTTGGACAGGGTTATAGCAATCAGCCCCAGCATTTT.

The gene calls are TRBV6-1 and TRBJ2-1; TRBD2 aligns across 7 bases. With V trimmed by 8 bases and J by 0 bases, 7 bases remained unmatched. The germline V gene encodes CDR1 MNHNS and CDR2 SASEGT. The CDR3 has 15 amino acids. CDR3 region: CASEAGPSSYNEQFF. In DNA form, the CDR3 reads TGTGCCAGCGAAGCGGGGCCCTCCTCCTACAATGAGCAGTTCTTC.

This clonotype occurred many times. This chain joins TRBV24-1 and TRBJ1-2, with D unresolved. The ends were cut back, 8 bases at V and 8 bases at J, with 20 bases in the middle. Germline CDR1 and CDR2: KGHDR and SFDVKD. The CDR3 consists of 14 residues. The DNA of the CDR3 is TGTGCCACCAAGGGCCCTACCTACGAGGAGGGCTACACCTTC. Protein sequence: CATKGPTYEEGYTF.

This clonotype was observed many times. The chain joins TRBV12-3 or TRBV12-4 to TRBJ2-6; 11 nucleotides match TRBD1. The J segment lost 0 bases and the V segment lost 5 bases, leaving 3 bases of the junction unmatched. The CDR3 contains 17 residues. The CDR3 nucleotides are TGTGCCAGCAGTAGGGACAGGGGGGACTCTGGGGCCAACGTCCTGACTTTC. Amino acid sequence: CASSRDRGDSGANVLTF.

This clonotype was recorded many times. V is TRBV4-3 and J is TRBJ1-5, with a tentative D call TRBD1 (6 bases). Germline V CDR1 and CDR2: LGHNA, YSLEER. The CDR3 totals 15 residues. V lost 0 bases and J lost 5, with 11 bases in between. The CDR3 bases are TGCGCCAGCAGCCAAGAATTGGGGGGGCATCAGCCCCAGCATTTT. The encoded protein is CASSQELGGHQPQHF.

This clonotype was detected only a few times. The chain couples TRBV7-9 to TRBJ2-7, with D tentatively TRBD1 (5 bases). V lost 7 bases, J lost 6 bases, and 19 bases lay in between. Germline V lookup: CDR1 SEHNR, CDR2 FQNEAQ (reference sequence). The CDR3 sequence is 14 residues long. The CDR3 nucleotides are TGTGCCAGCACCTCCCGAGAGCAGGGCGGCGAGCAGTACTTC. It codes for CASTSREQGGEQYF.

V and J are TRBV2 and TRBJ1-1, with D tentatively TRBD1 (5 bases). The CDR3 consists of 13 residues. Trimming took 4 bases from V and 5 from J, leaving 11 bases between them. Germline CDR1 SNHLY, CDR2 FYNNEI. CDR3 in amino acids: CASSVKGITEAFF. The CDR3 region has the DNA TGTGCCAGCAGTGTGAAGGGGATAACTGAAGCTTTCTTT.

The count of this clonotype is one. A far larger clone lies a single base away; this is likely a read error. The gene calls are TRBV12-3 or TRBV12-4 and TRBJ1-1, with 9 bases lining up with TRBD1. This CDR3 is 13 amino acids long. The CDR3 nucleotides are TGTGCCAGCAGCCCGGACAGGGGCACTGAAGCTTTGTTT. This translates into CASSPDRGTEALF.

This clonotype was seen a handful of times. The chain is built from TRBV6-2 or TRBV6-3 and TRBJ2-1; D not certain. Germline V gives CDR1 MNHEY, CDR2 SVGEGT. This CDR3 spans 11 amino acids. Trimming took off 5 bases at V and 6 bases at J, with 5 bases between the two ends. This CDR3 is CASSPANEQFF. In nucleotides, the CDR3 is TGTGCCAGCAGTCCCGCCAATGAGCAGTTCTTC.

This clonotype was counted many times. This chain links TRBV7-8 with TRBJ2-3; 8 bases fit TRBD1. Looked up from germline, CDR1 is SGHVS and CDR2 is FQNEAQ. The length of the CDR3 is 15 residues. With V trimmed by 5 bases and J by 3 bases, 7 bases remained unmatched. CDR3 DNA sequence: TGTGCCAGCAGCCCGTCCCGGGACAGGACAGATACGCAGTATTTT. It is translated as CASSPSRDRTDTQYF.

The rearrangement links TRBV25-1 to TRBJ1-2; 7 bases agree with TRBD1. CDR3 length: 13 amino acids. Losses at the gene ends were 4 bases for V and 6 bases for J; bases not matched to a gene: 5. CDR1 and CDR2 (germline): MGHDK, SYGVNS. CDR3 coding DNA: TGTGCCAGCAGTGGTACAGGGGAGGATGGCTACACCTTC. It yields the protein CASSGTGEDGYTF.

This clonotype was seen ten or more times. The V gene is TRBV5-4, the J gene TRBJ2-6, with TRBD1 identical over 8 bases. Trimming at V came to 4 bases and at J to 2 bases, leaving 2 bases not matched to a gene. The CDR3 loop spans 15 amino acids. Germline-derived CDR1 and CDR2 are SGHNT and YYREEE (reference sequence). CDR3 amino acids: CASSATGAGANVLTF. CDR3 nucleotides: TGTGCCAGCAGCGCGACAGGGGCTGGGGCCAACGTCCTGACTTTC.

This clonotype occurred many times. This rearrangement joins TRBV4-2 to TRBJ2-7; D tentatively reads TRBD1 or TRBD2 (5 bases each). Trimming cost V 5 bases and J 3 bases, with 14 bases left between them. The CDR3 is 14 residues long. Germline lookup yields CDR1 LGHNA and CDR2 YNFKEQ. The CDR3 here is CASSSDDGGYEQYF. CDR3 bases: TGTGCCAGCAGCTCAGATGATGGGGGCTACGAGCAGTACTTC.